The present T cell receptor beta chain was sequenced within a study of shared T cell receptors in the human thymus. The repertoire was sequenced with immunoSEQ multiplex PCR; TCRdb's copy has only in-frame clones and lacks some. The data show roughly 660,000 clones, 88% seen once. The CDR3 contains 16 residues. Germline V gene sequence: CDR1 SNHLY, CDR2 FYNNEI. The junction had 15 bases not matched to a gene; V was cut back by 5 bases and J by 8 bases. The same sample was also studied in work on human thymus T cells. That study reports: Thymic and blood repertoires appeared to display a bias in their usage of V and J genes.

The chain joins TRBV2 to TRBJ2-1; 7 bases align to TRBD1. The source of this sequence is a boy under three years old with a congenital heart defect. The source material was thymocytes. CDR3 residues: CASSRQGRLHRDEQFF. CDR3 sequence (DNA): TGTGCCAGCAGTCGACAGGGTAGGCTCCATCGGGATGAGCAGTTCTTC.